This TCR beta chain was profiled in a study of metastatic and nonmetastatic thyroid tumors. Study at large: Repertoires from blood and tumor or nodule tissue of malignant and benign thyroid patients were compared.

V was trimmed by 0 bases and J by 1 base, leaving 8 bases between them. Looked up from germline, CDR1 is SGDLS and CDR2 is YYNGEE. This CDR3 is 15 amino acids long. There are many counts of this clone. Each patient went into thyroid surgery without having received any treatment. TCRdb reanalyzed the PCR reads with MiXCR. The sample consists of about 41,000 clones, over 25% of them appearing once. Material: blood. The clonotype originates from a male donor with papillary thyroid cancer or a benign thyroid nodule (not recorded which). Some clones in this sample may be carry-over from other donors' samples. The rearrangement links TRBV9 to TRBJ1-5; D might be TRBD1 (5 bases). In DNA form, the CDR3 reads TGTGCCAGCAGCGTAGAAGGGGCAAGCAATCAGCCCCAGCATTTT. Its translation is CASSVEGASNQPQHF. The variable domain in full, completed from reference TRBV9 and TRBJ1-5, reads DSGVTQTPKHLITATGQRVTLRCSPRSGDLSVYWYQQSLDQGLQFLIQYYNGEERAKGNILERFSAQQFPDLHSELNLSSLELGDSALYFCASSVEGASNQPQHFGDGTRLSIL.